Given below is one T cell receptor beta chain in context. This entry comes from a study of monozygotic twins with inflammatory bowel disease. TCRdb derives one entry per CDR3 protein from the 5' RACE reads, leaving out DNA. The sample table sets out 350,000 to 500,000 distinct CDR3 sequences. Material: blood. The TCR was taken from a human donor with ulcerative colitis or Crohn's disease, or a healthy co-twin of an affected twin (not recorded which).

The CDR3 here is CASSFEVGLTDTQYF. The chain carries TRBV11-2 and TRBJ2-3. The germline V gene has CDR1 SGHAT and CDR2 FQNNGV. The CDR3 length is 15 residues.